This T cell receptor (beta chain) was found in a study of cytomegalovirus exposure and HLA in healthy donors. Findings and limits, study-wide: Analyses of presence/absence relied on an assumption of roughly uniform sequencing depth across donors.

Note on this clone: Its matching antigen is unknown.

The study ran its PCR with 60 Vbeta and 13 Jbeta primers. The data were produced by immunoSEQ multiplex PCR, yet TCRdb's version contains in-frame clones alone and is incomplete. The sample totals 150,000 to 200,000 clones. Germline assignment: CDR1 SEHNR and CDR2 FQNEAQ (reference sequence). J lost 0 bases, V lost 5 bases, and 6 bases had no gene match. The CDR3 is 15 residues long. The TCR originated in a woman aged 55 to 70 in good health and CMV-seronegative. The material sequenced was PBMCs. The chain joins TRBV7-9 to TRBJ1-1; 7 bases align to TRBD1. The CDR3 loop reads CASSEGGTVNTEAFF. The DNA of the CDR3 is TGTGCCAGCAGCGAAGGCGGGACAGTGAACACTGAAGCTTTCTTT. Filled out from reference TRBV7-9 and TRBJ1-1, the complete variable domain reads DTGVSQNPRHKITKRGQNVTFRCDPISEHNRLYWYRQTLGQGPEFLTYFQNEAQLEKSRLLSDRFSAERPKGSFSTLEIQRTEQGDSAMYLCASSEGGTVNTEAFFGQGTRLTVV.